This T cell receptor (beta chain) was documented in a study of cytotoxic CD8 clonotypes in ibrutinib-treated CLL. This clone was recorded once. No antigen is known for it. Per the germline V gene, CDR1 is SNHLY and CDR2 is FYNNEI. Trimming cost V 4 bases and J 5 bases; bases outside gene matches: 3. The CDR3 contains 15 residues. Clones were read by immunoSEQ multiplex PCR, and TCRdb kept only the in-frame ones, dropping some. In the table there are just over 45,000 clones, approximately 69% of which are singletons. Study conclusions and caveats: Once treatment began, public clonotypes, which were uncommon, contracted or stayed stable.

This chain links TRBV2 with TRBJ2-1; 12 nucleotides match TRBD2. This TCR was recovered from a human donor with chronic lymphocytic leukemia. The sequenced sample was PBMCs, obtained after 12 months of ibrutinib treatment. CDR3 nucleotide sequence: TGTGCCAGCAGTGGCTGGACTAGCGGGGACAATGAGCAGTTCTTC. The encoded protein is CASSGWTSGDNEQFF.